What follows is one TCR beta chain and its context. As yet, its antigen is unknown. The method was immunoSEQ multiplex PCR; TCRdb's version includes in-frame clones alone and lacks a portion of them. The profile shows around 38,000 clones, about nine tenths of them singletons. This sample is drawn from a study of resident and recirculating memory T cells in vitiligo. Overall study context: Samples were epidermis from two lesional and two nonlesional sites, plus PBMCs. The samples were homogenized without cell sorting before genomic DNA extraction.

No patient showed confetti depigmentation, a clinical sign of active disease. Study-wide results and caveats: Vitiligo lesions lacked a unique dominant clone, and clonality varied.

V dropped 3 bases and J dropped 3; count of bases not matched to a gene: 11. Germline V gene sequence: CDR1 MNHEY, CDR2 SMNVEV (reference sequence). CDR3 length: 17 amino acids. This TCR was recovered from a male donor with vitiligo. The chain has TRBV27 and TRBJ2-5; 9 bases fit TRBD2. Sequencing used blood. The CDR3 sequence is CASSFLGLASDKETQYF. Written as DNA, the CDR3 is TGTGCCAGCAGTTTTTTAGGACTAGCGTCGGATAAAGAGACCCAGTACTTC.